The present T cell receptor beta chain was sequenced within a study of shared clonotypes between healthy human individuals. Study conclusions and caveats: The diversity represented, both genetic and in exposure history, was limited by few donors. Estimated clonotype richness was generally higher in naive than memory subsets.

Germline-derived CDR1 and CDR2 are SGHTA and FQGTGA. CDR3 size: 15 residues. With V trimmed by 2 bases and J by 5 bases, 6 bases remained unmatched. For this clone: The antigen remains unidentified.

Method: immunoSEQ multiplex PCR; TCRdb's copy keeps in-frame clones and lacks some. Seen here are about 2.5 million clones, 80% to 95% observed once, and the top ten hold around 0.38%. The healthy adult donors were HIV-negative and reported no recent acute infections or vaccinations. The sequencing input was naive CD4+ T cells from PBMCs. Subset meaning: CD45RA+ positively selected. The chain combines TRBV7-3 with TRBJ2-5; 9 nucleotides match TRBD2. The TCR originated in a man aged 18 to 35 in good health. Some clones in this sample may be carry-over from other donors' samples. This CDR3 is CASSLGVAGEETQYF. In DNA, the CDR3 is TGTGCCAGCAGCTTAGGGGTAGCGGGGGAGGAGACCCAGTACTTC.